The T cell receptor (beta chain) under discussion was sequenced for a study of cytomegalovirus exposure and HLA in healthy donors. The PCR contained 60 Vbeta and 13 Jbeta primers. Clones were sequenced by immunoSEQ multiplex PCR, and TCRdb holds only the in-frame ones, with some missing. The repertoire includes about 98,000 clones, 74% of them detected once, and around 1.8% sits in the top ten. This CDR3 region has 13 residues. Germline CDR1 MDHEN, CDR2 SYDVKM. Trimming took 2 bases from V and 5 from J, leaving 6 bases between them. Material for sequencing was PBMCs. This rearrangement joins TRBV28 to TRBJ2-2; D unclear. This TCR derives from a male donor in good health and CMV-seronegative. The CDR3 sequence is CASSLALTGELFF. The CDR3 nucleotides read TGTGCCAGCAGTTTAGCCCTAACCGGGGAGCTGTTTTTT.